This T cell receptor (beta chain) was sequenced during a study of prognosis after radiotherapy for stage I lung cancer. Study results and limitations: When patients developed distant metastases, their Shannon entropy after stereotactic body radiation therapy was lower.

Amplification of TCR beta CDR3 from genomic DNA used two-round multiplex PCR. Primers (each specific to one TRBV or TRBJ gene) were used in first-round PCR. In TCRdb, the multiplex PCR reads were re-called with MiXCR into one record per CDR3 protein. Among approximately 41,000 distinct CDR3 sequences listed, less than 25% were seen once. This clonotype was detected many times. Its target is unknown. Peripheral blood, in roughly 6-milliliter volumes, was drawn at each of two time points. V lost 5 bases to trimming and J lost 2 bases; unmatched junction nucleotides: 5. Germline V gene data show CDR1 as LNHDA and CDR2 as SQIVND (reference sequence). The length of the CDR3 is 14 residues.

This specimen consisted of PBMCs, obtained before or after stereotactic body radiation therapy (not recorded which). The chain recombines TRBV19 with TRBJ1-2, with 7 bases aligning to TRBD1. This TCR was sampled from a donor aged 50 or older with non-small cell lung cancer. This CDR3 reads CASSPLTGNYGYTF. The DNA of the CDR3 is TGTGCCAGTAGTCCGCTGACAGGGAACTATGGCTACACCTTC.